This TCR beta chain was sequenced for a study of shared clonotypes between healthy human individuals. The CDR3 contains 16 residues. Germline lookup yields CDR1 LGHNA and CDR2 YNFKEQ. Deletions cut 3 bases from V and 5 bases from J, with 20 bases between. A word on this clone: What it binds is unknown.

General observations from the study: In the sorted subsets, rarefaction showed sequencing was incomplete despite large depth. The expectation was that sequencing depth would affect clonotype sharing among donors. It was the few donors that limited the genetic and exposure-history diversity represented.

In replicate PCRs of sorted subsets, approximately 210 ng DNA, roughly 31,000 T cell genomes, was used. TCRdb keeps only in-frame clones here, not all; method: immunoSEQ multiplex PCR. The data hold 2 million to 2.5 million clones, with over 90% observed a single time. The chain couples TRBV4-2 to TRBJ2-7; D may be TRBD1 (6 bases). The sequence derives from a man between 18 and 29 years old in good health. Some clones in this sample may be carry-over from other donors' samples. The sequenced material came from naive CD4+ T cells from PBMCs. As for subset: CD45RA+ positively selected. DNA for the CDR3: TGTGCCAGCAGCCAGTCACTGGGGCAGGGGTACAACGAGCAGTACTTC. Translation: CASSQSLGQGYNEQYF.